The 30 T cell receptor beta chains below were found in one sample sequenced in a study of regulatory T cells in long-lasting Graves disease. With iRepertoire HTBI primers and Arm-PCR of CDR3 regions, TCR beta libraries were built. TCRdb re-called the multiplex PCR reads with MiXCR, one entry per CDR3 protein. Of hundreds of thousands of distinct CDR3 sequences in the sample, about 16% were seen once. Time point specified: newly diagnosed GD, antithyroid drugs for less than 3 months. The TCR library was made from RNA extracted from PBMCs. These same data were also listed under a study on T cells in Graves' hyperthyroidism and ophthalmopathy.

Sequenced material: peripheral blood mononuclear cells (PBMCs), taken at new diagnosis, from a patient treated with antithyroid drugs. The receptors shown here come from a woman aged 25 to 39 with Graves disease.

On this clonotype itself: A read error is the likely source, as a far larger clone sits one nucleotide away. This chain uses TRBV30 with TRBJ2-1, with 9 nucleotides matching TRBD2. J lost 10 bases, V lost 4 bases, and 5 bases had no gene match. Germline CDR1 and CDR2: GTSNPN and SVGIG (reference sequence). This CDR3 is built from 12 residues. CDR3: CAWTSGNYEQFF. For the CDR3, the DNA is TGTGCCTGGACTAGCGGGAACTACGAGCAGTTCTTC.

This clonotype was recorded many times. The V and J genes are TRBV20-1 and TRBJ1-2, with 10 bases that match TRBD1. After removal of 6 bases from V and 6 bases from J, the junction contained 4 bases not matched to a gene. Germline loops: CDR1 DFQATT, CDR2 SNEGSKA (reference sequence). The CDR3 extends over 12 amino acids. The CDR3 DNA follows: TGCAGTGCAAGGACAGGGGGTCATGGCTACACCTTC. Protein sequence: CSARTGGHGYTF.

This clonotype has only a few counts. The junction does not match germline at one end; this may be a read error. The J gene is TRBJ2-1, the V gene TRBV9; 7 nucleotides agree with TRBD2. The CDR3 contains 13 residues. Per germline, CDR1 SGDLS and CDR2 YYNGEE. The CDR3 bases are TGTGCCAGCAGCGAGACCCCTAGCGGTGCGCCGGTCTTC. Its translation is CASSETPSGAPVF.

This clonotype was counted ten times or more. The CDR3 loop is CASSWGGPIFNIQYF. In nucleotides, the CDR3 is TGTGCCAGCAGCTGGGGAGGGCCAATATTTAACATTCAGTACTTC. The gene calls are TRBV3-1 and TRBJ2-4; TRBD2 matches 7 bases. V lost 5 bases and J lost 7; bases outside the gene matches: 11. The germline CDR1 and CDR2 sequences are LGHDT and YNNKEL (reference sequence). The CDR3 runs 15 residues.

This clonotype has at least ten counts. The genes are TRBV20-1 and TRBJ2-1; D call uncertain. Germline CDR1 reads DFQATT; CDR2 reads SNEGSKA (reference sequence). The CDR3 is 11 residues long. Between the trimmed V and J ends, which lost 5 bases and 7 bases, there was a span of 9 bases. CDR3 protein: CSASPLNEQFF. DNA of the CDR3: TGCAGTGCTTCCCCTCTGAATGAGCAGTTCTTC.

The V call is TRBV6-4, the J call TRBJ1-5; D is ambiguous. Trimming took 6 bases from V and 8 from J, leaving 14 bases between them. Germline V CDR1 and CDR2: MRHNA, SNTAGT. The CDR3 extends over 13 amino acids. In DNA form, the CDR3 reads TGTGCCAGCAGCTCCCGGACCGGGGAGCCCCAGCATTTT. Translated: CASSSRTGEPQHF.

This chain connects TRBV28 to TRBJ2-7, with no clear D. The CDR3 runs 12 residues. The germline CDR1 and CDR2 sequences are MDHEN and SYDVKM. V was pared by 1 base and J by 4 bases, with 5 bases between. For the CDR3, the DNA is TGTGCCAGCAGTTTATTTTGGTACGAGCAGTACTTC. It codes for CASSLFWYEQYF.

V is TRBV7-2 and J is TRBJ1-4, with TRBD1 matching 8 bases. Losses at the gene ends were 2 bases for V and 9 bases for J; bases not matched to a gene: 2. The CDR3 loop spans 13 amino acids. Germline lookup yields CDR1 SGHTA and CDR2 FQGNSA. In DNA, the CDR3 is TGTGCCAGCAGCTTAACAGGGGGAAAAAAACTGTTTTTT. It translates to CASSLTGGKKLFF.

This clonotype occurred a few times. The gene calls are TRBV6-1 and TRBJ2-2, with D hard to call. Trimming removed 7 bases at V and 0 bases at J, with 9 bases between. The CDR3 sequence is 14 residues long. Germline assignment: CDR1 MNHNS and CDR2 SASEGT. The CDR3 sequence is CASTAAANTGELFF. In nucleotides, the CDR3 is TGTGCCAGCACGGCCGCCGCGAACACCGGGGAGCTGTTTTTT.

This clonotype was counted once. A much larger clone differs by one base, so this may be a read error. This likely comes from a read error, as the CDR3 has no conserved phenylalanine or tryptophan at its end. In DNA, the CDR3 is TGTGCCAGCAGTTCACCAAGGACGGGGGGCACTGAAGCTTTCCTT. Translation gives CASSSPRTGGTEAFL. The chain links TRBV6-5 to TRBJ1-1; the D gene is possibly TRBD1 (5 bases). The CDR3 is made up of 15 amino acids. Germline lookup yields CDR1 MNHEY and CDR2 SVGAGI. Trimming left V 4 bases short and J 4 bases short, with 16 bases between.

Only a few counts were recorded for this clonotype. This rearrangement joins TRBV27 to TRBJ2-7; TRBD2 aligns across 11 bases. The CDR3 spans 14 residues. Germline CDR1 MNHEY, CDR2 SMNVEV (reference sequence). Unmatched junction bases numbered 6, after V lost 5 bases and J lost 6 bases. The chain's CDR3 is CASSLTSGSFEQYF. CDR3 coding DNA: TGTGCCAGCAGTCTTACTAGCGGGAGCTTCGAGCAGTACTTC.

This clonotype has at least ten counts. CDR3 protein: CASSLGGQGDQPQHF. As DNA, the CDR3 is TGCGCCAGCAGCTTGGGCGGACAGGGGGATCAGCCCCAGCATTTT. This chain joins TRBV5-1 and TRBJ1-5; the match to TRBD1 covers 10 bases. CDR3 size: 15 residues. V lost 0 bases to trimming and J lost 5 bases; unmatched junction nucleotides: 2. Germline CDR1 SGHRS, CDR2 YFSETQ.

Ten or more counts support this clonotype. The rearrangement uses TRBV28 and TRBJ2-1, with 9 positions matching TRBD2. Trimming took 7 bases from V and 2 from J; bases not matched to a gene: 6. Germline V gives CDR1 MDHEN, CDR2 SYDVKM. This CDR3 is built from 15 residues. The CDR3 reads CASILAGDTYNEQFF. The CDR3 DNA sequence: TGTGCCAGCATATTAGCGGGAGATACCTACAATGAGCAGTTCTTC.

This clonotype was seen at least ten times. The J gene is TRBJ1-5, the V gene TRBV30; D remains unclear. The V gene's germline CDR1 is GTSNPN and CDR2 SVGIG (reference sequence). The CDR3 totals 14 residues. Trimming pared 0 bases from V and 2 bases from J, leaving 8 bases between. The CDR3 region has the DNA TGTGCCTGGAGTGTATGGAGCGGCAATCAGCCCCAGCATTTT. The encoded protein is CAWSVWSGNQPQHF.

This clonotype was detected a few times. The chain has TRBV27 and TRBJ2-7; TRBD1 matches 9 bases. J was trimmed by 2 bases and V by 5 bases; bases with no gene match: 7. This CDR3 spans 15 amino acids. Germline V gene sequence: CDR1 MNHEY, CDR2 SMNVEV (reference sequence). The CDR3 is CASSPWDRVTYEQYF. CDR3 in DNA: TGTGCCAGCAGTCCTTGGGACAGGGTGACCTACGAGCAGTACTTC.

This clonotype has ten or more counts. The chain carries TRBV19 and TRBJ1-2, with D possibly being TRBD1 (6 bases). The CDR3 covers 14 residues. Germline V gene sequence: CDR1 LNHDA, CDR2 SQIVND (reference sequence). Trimming removed 6 bases from V and 1 base from J, with 12 bases in between. In DNA, the CDR3 is TGTGCCAGTAGGCCGGGACAAATTAACTATGGCTACACCTTC. Translating gives CASRPGQINYGYTF.

The rearrangement links TRBV19 to TRBJ2-7, with no clear D. The CDR3 is 14 residues long. Per germline, CDR1 LNHDA and CDR2 SQIVND (reference sequence). V lost 3 bases and J 7 bases, leaving 16 bases between the germline ends. The CDR3 spells CASSMLVTVGEQYF. In nucleotides, the CDR3 is TGTGCCAGTAGTATGCTAGTTACGGTGGGGGAGCAGTACTTC.

Notes on this clonotype: Sequence at one end of the junction differs from germline and may be a read error. V and J are TRBV7-2 and TRBJ2-7, with a tentative D call TRBD1 (6 bases). Looked up from germline, CDR1 is SGHTA and CDR2 is FQGNSA. The CDR3 covers 14 residues. CDR3 in DNA: TGCGCCAGCAGCTGGGGGCAGGGAAAGAGCGAGCAGTACTTC. Its translation is CASSWGQGKSEQYF. The full variable domain, completed using reference TRBV7-2 and TRBJ2-7, is GAGVSQSPSNKVTEKGKDVELRCDPISGHTALYWYRQSLGQGLEFLIYFQGNSAPDKSGLPSDRFSAERTGGSVSTLTIQRTQQEDSAVYLCASSWGQGKSEQYFGPGTRLTVT.

This clonotype was recorded at least ten times. J is TRBJ1-1 and V is TRBV7-9; D gene ambiguous. The V end was cut by 5 bases, the J end by 1 base, with 8 bases between. This CDR3 contains 13 residues. Germline V gene lookup returns CDR1 SEHNR and CDR2 FQNEAQ (reference sequence). The CDR3 bases are TGTGCCAGCAGCCCTCGGCCGAACACTGAAGCTTTCTTT. Residues: CASSPRPNTEAFF.

This clonotype was detected a few times. This chain uses TRBV28 with TRBJ2-7; 13 nucleotides align to TRBD2. This CDR3 has 12 residues. The V gene's germline CDR1 is MDHEN and CDR2 SYDVKM. Trimming took 6 bases from V and 10 from J; bases not matched to a gene: 3. CDR3 nucleotide sequence: TGTGCCAGCAGCACTAGCGGGAGGGCCCAGTACTTC. It encodes CASSTSGRAQYF.

The rearrangement joins TRBV19 to TRBJ1-5; D uncertain. This CDR3 has 15 amino acids. V was trimmed by 5 bases and J by 3 bases, leaving 14 bases between them. The V gene's germline CDR1 is LNHDA and CDR2 SQIVND (reference sequence). CDR3 region: CASSELGALNQPQHF. For the CDR3, the DNA is TGTGCCAGTAGTGAGCTGGGAGCCCTCAATCAGCCCCAGCATTTT.

This clonotype was seen at least ten times. V is TRBV27 and J is TRBJ2-7; 8 positions agree with TRBD2. Germline trimming cut 4 bases from V and 3 bases from J; bases unmatched to any gene: 11. The CDR3 contains 16 residues. Per the germline V gene, CDR1 is MNHEY and CDR2 is SMNVEV (reference sequence). CDR3 DNA: TGTGCCAGCAGTTCCGCCTCTAGGCGGGAGGTCTACGAGCAGTACTTC. This gives the protein CASSSASRREVYEQYF.

Turning to this clonotype: Sequence at one end of the junction differs from germline and may be a read error. V and J are TRBV5-1 and TRBJ2-1; TRBD1 matches 8 bases. The CDR3 loop spans 15 amino acids. Germline CDR1 SGHRS, CDR2 YFSETQ. Here the CDR3 reads CASSTHRGYNNGQFF. CDR3 nucleotides: TGCGCCAGCAGCACCCACAGGGGGTATAACAATGGGCAGTTCTTC. The full variable domain, completed using reference TRBV5-1 and TRBJ2-1, is KAGVTQTPRYLIKTRGQQVTLSCSPISGHRSVSWYQQTPGQGLQFLFEYFSETQRNKGNFPGRFSGRQFSNSRSEMNVSTLELGDSALYLCASSTHRGYNNGQFFGPGTRLTVL.

Of note for this clonotype: At one end the junction does not follow the germline gene, possibly because of a read error. This chain joins TRBV6-1 and TRBJ2-2, with TRBD1 matching 9 bases. Germline CDR1 and CDR2: MNHNS and SASEGT. The CDR3 is 16 amino acids. The CDR3 is CASREVGGTGTGELFF. The CDR3 DNA reads TGTGCCAGCAGGGAAGTGGGGGGGACAGGGACCGGGGAGCTGTTTTTT.

This clonotype was counted ten times or more. The genes are TRBV6-1 and TRBJ2-5, with D uncertain. Trimming stripped 4 bases from V and 2 bases from J, with 11 bases between. Germline CDR1 is MNHNS and CDR2 is SASEGT. The CDR3 is 14 residues long. CDR3 loop: CASSATLWQETQYF. CDR3 coding DNA: TGTGCCAGCAGTGCGACACTATGGCAAGAGACCCAGTACTTC.

This clonotype turned up a few times. A much bigger clone sits one base away, suggesting this may be a read error. The chain employs TRBV2 and TRBJ2-1, with D maybe TRBD1 (6 bases). The CDR3 is 13 residues long. Germline values: CDR1 SNHLY, CDR2 FYNNEI. The CDR3 DNA sequence: TGTGCCAGACAGGGTTTAACTGGCAATGGGCAGTTCTTC. It is translated as CARQGLTGNGQFF.

This clonotype was found many times. The V call is TRBV5-5, the J call TRBJ1-1; a possible D gene is TRBD1 (5 bases). The CDR3 loop spans 17 amino acids. Trimming shortened V by 4 bases and J by 3 bases, and 22 bases separated the two germline ends. CDR1 is SGHKS and CDR2 is YYEKEE in the germline V gene (reference sequence). CDR3 amino acids: CASSPVLGTPADTEAFF. For the CDR3, the DNA is TGTGCCAGCAGCCCCGTCCTGGGGACCCCGGCGGACACTGAAGCTTTCTTT.

The rearrangement links TRBV29-1 to TRBJ2-5; no definite D call. The germline gives CDR1 SQVTM, CDR2 ANQGSEA. This CDR3 has 10 residues. The germline V and J ends were trimmed by 4 bases and 2 bases, with 2 bases remaining between them. DNA of the CDR3: TGCAGCGTTGGGCAAGAGACCCAGTACTTC. Its protein product is CSVGQETQYF.

This clonotype has ten or more counts. The rearrangement joins TRBV6-1 to TRBJ2-7, with a tentative D call TRBD2 (6 bases). Germline values: CDR1 MNHNS, CDR2 SASEGT. Trimming removed 7 bases at V and 6 bases at J, with 16 bases between. The CDR3 is 13 residues long. The CDR3 DNA reads as TGTGCCAGCAAGTCTCGCCGGGGGACCGAGCAGTACTTC. As protein: CASKSRRGTEQYF.

This clonotype was observed once. The chain links TRBV6-1 to TRBJ2-5, with 10 bases that match TRBD2. Losses at the gene ends were 3 bases for V and 4 bases for J; bases not matched to a gene: 5. This CDR3 contains 15 residues. CDR1 is MNHNS and CDR2 is SASEGT in the germline V gene. CDR3 coding DNA: TGTGCCAGCAGTGATCTAGCGGGAGCGTTAGAGACCCAGTACTTC. This codes for CASSDLAGALETQYF.